These T cell receptor beta chains were read from a single sample in a study of CD8 T cells in ankylosing spondylitis. TCRdb called the 5' RACE reads again in MiXCR, with one record for every CDR3 protein. The sample has around 770,000 distinct CDR3 sequences, 19% seen once. Sequencing input: blood, either unsorted or a sorted T cell fraction (not recorded which). All receptors come from a male donor with ankylosing spondylitis. The CDR3 runs from the conserved cysteine through the conserved F or W. Fields, in order: CDR3 protein, CDR3 DNA, clone size, V gene, D gene, CDR3 length, J gene. A D gene is named only where the DNA matches it firmly. Rows give clone size only sometimes, using once, few, many, or a class for an expanded clone.

CDR3 protein: CASSYGGAGSSYNEQFF
CDR3 DNA: TGTGCCAGCAGTTACGGAGGTGCGGGTAGCTCCTACAATGAGCAGTTCTTC
clone size: -
V gene: TRBV6-2/TRBV6-3
D gene: -
CDR3 length: 17
J gene: TRBJ2-1

CDR3 protein: CASTLGLAGNYEQYF
CDR3 DNA: TGTGCCAGCACCTTAGGACTAGCGGGAAACTACGAGCAGTACTTC
clone size: -
V gene: TRBV28
D gene: TRBD2
CDR3 length: 15
J gene: TRBJ2-7

CDR3 protein: CASSLNLVYNEQFF
CDR3 DNA: TGCGCCAGCAGCTTGAACCTAGTCTACAATGAGCAGTTCTTC
clone size: -
V gene: TRBV5-1
D gene: -
CDR3 length: 14
J gene: TRBJ2-1

CDR3 protein: CSARDKARPTSYNEQFF
CDR3 DNA: TGCAGTGCTAGAGATAAGGCTCGACCGACCTCCTACAATGAGCAGTTCTTC
clone size: few
V gene: TRBV20-1
D gene: -
CDR3 length: 17
J gene: TRBJ2-1

CDR3 protein: CASSPGGRAPSYNEQFF
CDR3 DNA: TGTGCCAGCAGCCCTGGGGGAAGGGCTCCCTCCTACAATGAGCAGTTCTTC
clone size: few
V gene: TRBV21-1
D gene: -
CDR3 length: 17
J gene: TRBJ2-1

CDR3 protein: CASSWGQFYNEQFF
CDR3 DNA: TGTGCCAGCAGCTGGGGACAGTTCTACAATGAGCAGTTCTTC
clone size: -
V gene: TRBV7-8
D gene: TRBD1
CDR3 length: 14
J gene: TRBJ2-1

CDR3 protein: CASSLLTRAERTAQYF
CDR3 DNA: TGTGCCAGCAGTTTACTGACTAGGGCCGAGCGAACGGCCCAGTACTTC
clone size: -
V gene: TRBV28
D gene: -
CDR3 length: 16
J gene: TRBJ2-5

CDR3 protein: CAWSRVEWMNTEAFF
CDR3 DNA: TGTGCCTGGAGTAGGGTCGAGTGGATGAACACTGAAGCTTTCTTT
clone size: few
V gene: TRBV30
D gene: -
CDR3 length: 15
J gene: TRBJ1-1

CDR3 protein: CASSLEGPGAGREKLFF
CDR3 DNA: TGTGCCAGCAGTTTAGAGGGGCCGGGGGCAGGTCGTGAAAAACTGTTTTTT
clone size: -
V gene: TRBV12-3/TRBV12-4
D gene: -
CDR3 length: 17
J gene: TRBJ1-4

CDR3 protein: CASSRSDRMNTEAFF
CDR3 DNA: TGTGCCAGCAGCCGCTCGGACAGAATGAACACTGAAGCTTTCTTT
clone size: many
V gene: TRBV3-1
D gene: -
CDR3 length: 15
J gene: TRBJ1-1

CDR3 protein: CSVDSGTGGGYGYTF
CDR3 DNA: TGCAGCGTTGACAGCGGGACAGGGGGGGGCTATGGCTACACCTTC
clone size: -
V gene: TRBV29-1
D gene: TRBD1
CDR3 length: 15
J gene: TRBJ1-2

CDR3 protein: CSVQGWDTEAFF
CDR3 DNA: TGCAGCGTTCAGGGTTGGGACACTGAAGCTTTCTTT
clone size: -
V gene: TRBV29-1
D gene: -
CDR3 length: 12
J gene: TRBJ1-1

CDR3 protein: CASSAREGSSTDTQYF
CDR3 DNA: TGTGCCAGCAGCGCGCGCGAGGGGTCGAGCACAGATACGCAGTATTTT
clone size: -
V gene: TRBV9
D gene: -
CDR3 length: 16
J gene: TRBJ2-3

CDR3 protein: CASSFTSGRTSEQFF
CDR3 DNA: TGCGCCAGCAGCTTCACTAGCGGGAGGACCAGTGAGCAGTTCTTC
clone size: many
V gene: TRBV5-1
D gene: TRBD2
CDR3 length: 15
J gene: TRBJ2-1

CDR3 protein: CASSPDSLQETQYF
CDR3 DNA: TGTGCCAGCAGTCCAGACAGCCTGCAAGAGACCCAGTACTTC
clone size: -
V gene: TRBV12-3/TRBV12-4
D gene: -
CDR3 length: 14
J gene: TRBJ2-5

CDR3 protein: CASSVGPQGQPNTYEQYF
CDR3 DNA: TGTGCCAGCAGCGTCGGCCCCCAGGGACAGCCTAACACCTACGAGCAGTACTTC
clone size: few
V gene: TRBV9
D gene: TRBD1
CDR3 length: 18
J gene: TRBJ2-7

CDR3 protein: CASSKRALDEQFF
CDR3 DNA: TGTGCCAGCAGTAAACGGGCCTTGGATGAGCAGTTCTTC
clone size: few
V gene: TRBV2
D gene: -
CDR3 length: 13
J gene: TRBJ2-1

CDR3 protein: CASSLYGGSSGNTIYF
CDR3 DNA: TGTGCCAGCAGTTTATATGGGGGGAGCTCTGGAAACACCATATATTTT
clone size: -
V gene: TRBV12-3/TRBV12-4
D gene: -
CDR3 length: 16
J gene: TRBJ1-3

CDR3 protein: CASSKSRAYNEQFF
CDR3 DNA: TGTGCCAGTAGTAAGTCCAGGGCTTACAATGAGCAGTTCTTC
clone size: -
V gene: TRBV19
D gene: -
CDR3 length: 14
J gene: TRBJ2-1

CDR3 protein: CSVEILGTGLEQYF
CDR3 DNA: TGCAGCGTTGAAATACTCGGGACAGGGCTCGAGCAGTACTTC
clone size: few
V gene: TRBV29-1
D gene: TRBD1
CDR3 length: 14
J gene: TRBJ2-7

CDR3 protein: CASSFLSSGSYEQYF
CDR3 DNA: TGTGCCAGCAGCTTCCTCTCTAGCGGGAGCTACGAGCAGTACTTC
clone size: few
V gene: TRBV5-5
D gene: TRBD2
CDR3 length: 15
J gene: TRBJ2-7

CDR3 protein: CASSLGDSLSRETQYF
CDR3 DNA: TGTGCCAGCAGCTTAGGGGACAGCCTCAGTCGAGAGACCCAGTACTTC
clone size: few
V gene: TRBV7-2
D gene: TRBD1
CDR3 length: 16
J gene: TRBJ2-5

CDR3 protein: CATSRGEAYNEQFF
CDR3 DNA: TGTGCCACCTCCCGGGGCGAGGCCTACAATGAGCAGTTCTTC
clone size: few
V gene: TRBV2
D gene: -
CDR3 length: 14
J gene: TRBJ2-1

CDR3 protein: CSGGGGTGTGELFF
CDR3 DNA: TGCAGCGGGGGGGGCGGAACGGGCACCGGGGAGCTGTTTTTT
clone size: many
V gene: TRBV29-1
D gene: -
CDR3 length: 14
J gene: TRBJ2-2

CDR3 protein: CSASAALAASYNEQFF
CDR3 DNA: TGCAGTGCCTCTGCGGCGCTAGCGGCCTCCTACAATGAGCAGTTCTTC
clone size: few
V gene: TRBV20-1
D gene: TRBD2
CDR3 length: 16
J gene: TRBJ2-1

CDR3 protein: CASVRGDSYNEQFF
CDR3 DNA: TGCGCCAGCGTTAGGGGTGACTCCTACAATGAGCAGTTCTTC
clone size: few
V gene: TRBV5-1
D gene: -
CDR3 length: 14
J gene: TRBJ2-1